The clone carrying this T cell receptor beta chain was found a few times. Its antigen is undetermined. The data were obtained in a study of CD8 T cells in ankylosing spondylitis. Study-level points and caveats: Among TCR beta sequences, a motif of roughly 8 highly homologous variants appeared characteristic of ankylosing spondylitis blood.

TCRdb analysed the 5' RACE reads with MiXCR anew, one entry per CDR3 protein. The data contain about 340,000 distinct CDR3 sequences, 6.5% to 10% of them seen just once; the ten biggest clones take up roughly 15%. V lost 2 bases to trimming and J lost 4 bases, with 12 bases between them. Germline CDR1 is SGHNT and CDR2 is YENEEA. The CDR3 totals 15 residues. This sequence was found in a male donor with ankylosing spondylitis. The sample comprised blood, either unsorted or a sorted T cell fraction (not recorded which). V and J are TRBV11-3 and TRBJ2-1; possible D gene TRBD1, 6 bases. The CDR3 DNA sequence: TGTGCCAGCAGCTTATTCGGACAGCCTTACAATGAGCAGTTCTTC. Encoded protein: CASSLFGQPYNEQFF.